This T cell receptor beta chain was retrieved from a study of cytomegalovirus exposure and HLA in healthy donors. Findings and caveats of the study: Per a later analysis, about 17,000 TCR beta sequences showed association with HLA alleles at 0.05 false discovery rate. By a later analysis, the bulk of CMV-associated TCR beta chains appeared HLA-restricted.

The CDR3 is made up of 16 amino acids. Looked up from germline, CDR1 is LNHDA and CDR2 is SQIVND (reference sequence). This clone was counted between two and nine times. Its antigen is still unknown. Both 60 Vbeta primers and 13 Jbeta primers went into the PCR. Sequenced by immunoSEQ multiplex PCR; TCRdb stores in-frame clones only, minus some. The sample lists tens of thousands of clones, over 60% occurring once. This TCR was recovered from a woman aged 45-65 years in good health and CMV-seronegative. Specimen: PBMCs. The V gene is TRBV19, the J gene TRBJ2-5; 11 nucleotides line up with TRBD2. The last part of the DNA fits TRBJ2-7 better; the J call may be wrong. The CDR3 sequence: CASSPRTSGFSYEQYF. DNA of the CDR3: TGTGCCAGTAGTCCCAGGACTAGCGGGTTTTCCTACGAGCAGTACTTC.